One and the same sample provided the 21 T cell receptor beta chains below, sequenced in a study of cytomegalovirus exposure and HLA in healthy donors. With 60 Vbeta and 13 Jbeta primers, the PCR was carried out. Measured with immunoSEQ multiplex PCR; TCRdb has only the in-frame clones, and not every one. The data contain 150,000 to 200,000 clones, roughly 65% of them singletons. What was sequenced was PBMCs. All receptors derive from a man in his late teens or twenties in good health and CMV-seropositive.

CDR3 in amino acids: CASSRSTEAFF. CDR3 coding DNA: TGTGCCAGCAGCCGGAGCACTGAAGCTTTCTTT. The chain joins TRBV5-8 to TRBJ1-1, with no clear D. The CDR3 length is 11 residues. CDR1 SGHTS and CDR2 YDEGEE come from the germline V gene. V lost 4 bases, J lost 4 bases, and 5 bases lay in between.

About this clone itself: At one end the junction does not follow the germline gene, possibly because of a read error. The chain uses TRBV7-9 and TRBJ2-1; 8 bases align to TRBD2. The CDR3 length is 15 residues. Germline lookup yields CDR1 SEHNR and CDR2 FQNEAQ (reference sequence). In nucleotides, the CDR3 is TGTGTCAGCGGGAGCACAAACCGCCCTAGGGATGAGCAGTTCTTC. Amino acids: CVSGSTNRPRDEQFF.

J is TRBJ1-1 and V is TRBV25-1, with 10 positions matching TRBD1. Trimming removed 4 bases from V and 6 bases from J; junction bases left unmatched: 8. The CDR3 consists of 15 residues. Germline lookup yields CDR1 MGHDK and CDR2 SYGVNS. CDR3 nucleotides: TGTGCCAGCAGTGCCCTGACAGGGGGCTTCGCTGAAGCTTTCTTT. The encoded protein is CASSALTGGFAEAFF. Drawing the rest from reference TRBV25-1 and TRBJ1-1, the complete variable domain is EADIYQTPRYLVIGTGKKITLECSQTMGHDKMYWYQQDPGMELHLIHYSYGVNSTEKGDLSSESTVSRIRTEHFPLTLESARPSHTSQYLCASSALTGGFAEAFFGQGTRLTVV.

The V and J genes are TRBV12-5 and TRBJ1-2; 7 positions match TRBD1. This CDR3 has 14 amino acids. V shed 5 bases and J 6 bases; nucleotides not matched to a gene: 9. Germline V lookup: CDR1 LGHNT, CDR2 FRNRAP. This CDR3 reads CASGGPTGKHGYTF. CDR3 nucleotide sequence: TGTGCTAGTGGTGGTCCGACAGGGAAGCATGGCTACACCTTC.

This clone was found once. The rearrangement uses TRBV19 and TRBJ2-5; TRBD2 aligns across 11 bases. CDR1 and CDR2 (germline): LNHDA, SQIVND (reference sequence). The CDR3 loop spans 15 amino acids. Trimming at V came to 5 bases and at J to 1 base, leaving 3 bases not matched to a gene. The CDR3 protein is CASSETSGGQETQYF. The CDR3 nucleotides are TGTGCCAGTAGTGAAACTAGCGGGGGCCAAGAGACCCAGTACTTC.

The chain combines TRBV7-6 with TRBJ1-1, with D maybe TRBD1 (5 bases). Germline CDR1 SGHVS, CDR2 FNYEAQ. V was cut by 1 base and J by 1 base, with 10 bases left in between. This CDR3 has 15 amino acids. CDR3 in amino acids: CASSLGRQGNTEAFF. For the CDR3, the DNA is TGTGCCAGCAGCTTAGGCAGGCAGGGGAACACTGAAGCTTTCTTT.

This chain connects TRBV11-3 to TRBJ1-2, with D possibly TRBD1 on 6 matching bases. The V end was cut by 2 bases, the J end by 1 base, with 14 bases between. Germline lookup yields CDR1 SGHNT and CDR2 YENEEA. The CDR3 consists of 16 residues. CDR3 in DNA: TGTGCCAGCAGCTTACTTTCCAGGGGCCATAACTATGGCTACACCTTC. As protein: CASSLLSRGHNYGYTF.

This chain joins TRBV9 and TRBJ2-1, with 10 bases lining up with TRBD2. V trimming: 3 bases; J trimming: 5 bases; junction bases outside the gene matches: 5. Germline V CDR1 and CDR2: SGDLS, YYNGEE. This CDR3 is built from 15 residues. CDR3 sequence: CASSERTSGNNEQFF. The CDR3 nucleotides are TGTGCCAGCAGCGAAAGGACTAGCGGAAACAATGAGCAGTTCTTC. The full variable domain, completed using reference TRBV9 and TRBJ2-1, is DSGVTQTPKHLITATGQRVTLRCSPRSGDLSVYWYQQSLDQGLQFLIQYYNGEERAKGNILERFSAQQFPDLHSELNLSSLELGDSALYFCASSERTSGNNEQFFGPGTRLTVL.

The chain carries TRBV30 and TRBJ2-3; a weak D match, TRBD1 (5 bases). The length of the CDR3 is 12 residues. V was shortened by 4 bases and J by 4 bases, with 9 bases between the two germline ends. CDR1 is GTSNPN and CDR2 is SVGIG in the germline V gene (reference sequence). Here the CDR3 reads CAWTGNPDTQYF. As DNA, the CDR3 is TGTGCCTGGACAGGGAACCCAGATACGCAGTATTTT.

This chain uses TRBV6-5 with TRBJ2-3; D perhaps matches TRBD2 (6 bases). The germline V gene encodes CDR1 MNHEY and CDR2 SVGAGI. The CDR3 contains 14 residues. V dropped 0 bases and J dropped 4 bases, with 8 bases sitting between them. CDR3 region: CASSYSVAADTQYF. Written as DNA, the CDR3 is TGTGCCAGCAGTTACTCGGTAGCGGCAGATACGCAGTATTTT.

The rearrangement uses TRBV7-2 and TRBJ1-2; the match to TRBD1 covers 10 bases. After removal of 5 bases from V and 5 bases from J, the junction contained 8 bases not matched to a gene. CDR3 length: 15 amino acids. Germline CDR1 SGHTA, CDR2 FQGNSA. The CDR3 spells CASSPGQGVGYGYTF. The CDR3 region has the DNA TGTGCCAGCAGCCCCGGACAGGGGGTAGGGTATGGCTACACCTTC.

This rearrangement joins TRBV7-9 to TRBJ1-5; 9 bases align to TRBD1. There are 16 residues in the CDR3. J gave up 4 bases and V 5 bases, and 9 bases lay outside the gene matches. Germline CDR1 reads SEHNR; CDR2 reads FQNEAQ (reference sequence). The CDR3 DNA reads as TGTGCCAGCAGCCCTTTCGGGACAGGGCAAAATCAGCCCCAGCATTTT. Its protein is CASSPFGTGQNQPQHF.

V is TRBV11-2 and J is TRBJ2-1; the D is unclear. V gave up 3 bases and J gave up 7 bases, with 19 bases separating them. Looked up from germline, CDR1 is SGHAT and CDR2 is FQNNGV. The CDR3 extends over 16 amino acids. Written as DNA, the CDR3 is TGTGCCAGCAGCTTGCCCTTTGGTGTGCGGCGAAATGAGCAGTTCTTC. Amino acids: CASSLPFGVRRNEQFF.

This clone was seen ten or more times. The CDR3 DNA is TGTGCCAGCAGTGCCCCCGGGACAGGGGTGGACAAAAACATTCAGTACTTC. Amino acids: CASSAPGTGVDKNIQYF. The chain couples TRBV6-1 to TRBJ2-4; TRBD1 matches at 10 bases. This CDR3 is 17 amino acids long. V gave up 4 bases and J gave up 3 bases; unmatched junction bases: 9. CDR1 is MNHNS, CDR2 SASEGT, per germline.

CDR3 sequence: CASGGRISQETQYF. DNA for the CDR3: TGTGCCAGCGGAGGTCGTATCTCCCAAGAGACCCAGTACTTC. The rearrangement uses TRBV28 and TRBJ2-5; a possible D gene is TRBD2 (5 bases). The V end lost 8 bases, the J end lost 1 base, and 14 bases lay between the germline ends. The CDR3 contains 14 residues. Per germline, CDR1 MDHEN and CDR2 SYDVKM.

This clone was counted only a few times. V and J are TRBV6-1 and TRBJ1-5; D is perhaps TRBD1 (5 bases). The V and J ends lost 7 bases and 3 bases respectively, with 13 bases between them. Germline V gene lookup returns CDR1 MNHNS and CDR2 SASEGT. This CDR3 has 14 residues. CDR3 nucleotide sequence: TGTGCCAGCACCGAAGGGGAATACAATCAGCCCCAGCATTTT. Its protein is CASTEGEYNQPQHF.

The rearrangement joins TRBV30 to TRBJ1-2; D gene uncertain. Trimming removed 2 bases at V and 7 bases at J, with 17 bases between. There are 14 residues in the CDR3. The germline gives CDR1 GTSNPN, CDR2 SVGIG (reference sequence). Written as DNA, the CDR3 is TGTGCCTGGAGTCTAGGACTGAGAGATTTTGGCTACACCTTC. This translates into CAWSLGLRDFGYTF.

This clone was recorded a few times. The CDR3 is CASEMGLAGGGTETQYF. The CDR3 coding sequence is TGCGCCAGCGAAATGGGACTAGCGGGAGGGGGGACGGAGACCCAGTACTTC. The chain joins TRBV5-1 to TRBJ2-5; TRBD2 aligns across 16 bases. Germline CDR1 is SGHRS and CDR2 is YFSETQ. J was trimmed by 5 bases and V by 7 bases; bases with no gene match: 11. The CDR3 runs 17 residues.

V is TRBV10-1 and J is TRBJ2-5; 9 bases align to TRBD1. V dropped 0 bases and J dropped 3; count of bases not matched to a gene: 5. CDR1 WNHNN and CDR2 SYGVQD come from the germline V gene (reference sequence). The CDR3 loop spans 16 amino acids. DNA for the CDR3: TGCGCCAGCAGTGAGTCGACGGGGACAGGGAAAGAGACCCAGTACTTC. This translates into CASSESTGTGKETQYF.

This sequence joins TRBV14 and TRBJ2-1, with 10 nucleotides matching TRBD2. The CDR3 is made up of 14 amino acids. Germline-derived CDR1 and CDR2 are SGHDN and FVKESK. After removal of 5 bases from V and 9 bases from J, the junction contained 7 bases not matched to a gene. The CDR3 DNA is TGTGCCAGCAGCGTCCTAGCGGGAGTTCTTGAGCAGTTCTTC. Its protein product is CASSVLAGVLEQFF.

In DNA, the CDR3 is TGTGCCAGCTGGGGACTCGAAGACAATGAGCAGTTCTTC. As protein: CASWGLEDNEQFF. This chain connects TRBV11-3 to TRBJ2-1, with a tentative D call TRBD2 (6 bases). The germline V gene has CDR1 SGHNT and CDR2 YENEEA. Trimming took 8 bases from V and 5 from J, leaving 13 bases between them. CDR3 length equals 13 residues.